This T cell receptor (beta chain) was captured by sequencing in a study of T cell repertoires in cytomegalovirus infection (dated by TCRdb to the late 2010s). Context from the whole study: Donor HLA type was relevant to the analysis, as public TCR beta signatures indicated carriage of CMV infection together with the matching HLA type.

On the study overall, not on this receptor specifically: In the ex vivo response, HLA-C-restricted CMV-specific TCR beta clonotypes were dominant, and in two of eight donors the single most frequent clonotype came from this HLA-C-restricted group. Cumulative frequency of public TCR beta family members discriminated carriers of CMV infection plus the relevant HLA type in this cohort and an independent approximately 370-donor cohort.

TCRdb lists the instrument as Illumina HiSeq 1500. The public sequencing data were trimmed at Q25 with fastp and processed into clonotypes with MiXCR by TCRdb, which kept only in-frame beta chains. Here each entry gathers all rows of one CDR3 protein and keeps the most common genes and DNA. Recorded for this sample are roughly 640,000 distinct CDR3 sequences; around 24% of them occurred a single time. In total, the top ten clones hold less than 10% of the sample. Ten or more counts support this clonotype. Its antigen remains unidentified. One base away there is no much larger clone; base qualities are not given. The sequenced material came from CD8+ T cells from PBMCs. This TCR was sampled from a human donor in good health (CMV status not recorded). Some clones in this sample may be carry-over from other donors' samples.

The CDR3 protein: CASSFDLGRTQYF. The DNA sequence is given as TGTGCCAGCAGCTTCGACCTGGGACGGACCCAGTACTTC. This chain is built from TRBV7-9 and TRBJ2-5; the D element could tentatively be TRBD1 or TRBD2, as 5 bases agree for each. The CDR3 measures 13 amino acids from cysteine to phenylalanine. Just CDR3 DNA is preserved here, 39 bases in frame from base 1. Trimming at the junction amounts to 3 bases on V and 7 bases on J, and the germline ends lie 12 bases apart. From the germline V gene (reference sequence), CDR1 is SEHNR and CDR2 is FQNEAQ. Where the CDR3 stops, the reference TRBV7-9 and TRBJ2-5 genes take over; the full variable domain is DTGVSQNPRHKITKRGQNVTFRCDPISEHNRLYWYRQTLGQGPEFLTYFQNEAQLEKSRLLSDRFSAERPKGSFSTLEIQRTEQGDSAMYLCASSFDLGRTQYFGPGTRLLVL.